This T cell receptor beta chain originates from a study of blood T cells in healthy people across ages. Together with a sample-barcoded 5' primer, a J-beta primer mix was included in a second PCR lasting roughly 6 to 12 cycles. One entry per CDR3 protein, called by TCRdb with MiXCR from the 5' RACE reads. The sample carries around 1.5 million distinct CDR3 sequences, roughly 32% recorded once. Study results and limitations: Measured against age, TCR beta diversity per million T cells decreased in a roughly linear manner. A conclusive naive versus antigen-experienced comparison was prevented by the unsorted PBMCs.

This clonotype was counted only a few times. Its antigen remains unknown. CDR3 length: 19 residues. Germline loops: CDR1 KGHDR, CDR2 SFDVKD. V shed 6 bases and J 4 bases; nucleotides not matched to a gene: 16. The sample taken for sequencing was blood. The chain employs TRBV24-1 and TRBJ2-3; 12 positions match TRBD2. The clonotype was recovered from a woman in her twenties or thirties in good health. The CDR3 protein is CATSRGTLAGGPFSDTQYF. DNA of the CDR3: TGTGCCACCAGTAGAGGGACGCTAGCGGGAGGGCCGTTCTCAGATACGCAGTATTTT.